These T cell receptor beta chains were read from a single sample in a study of graft-versus-host responses after intestinal transplantation. This table comes from immunoSEQ multiplex PCR, and its TCRdb copy is limited to in-frame clones, with some not included. The sample carries approximately 90,000 clones, about 87% recorded once. These receptors' antigens are unknown. Material: unstimulated CD4+ T cells sorted from spleen or lymph node cells, obtained before transplant. These receptor sequences come from a human donor who was the organ donor for an intestinal transplant. Both conserved end residues are part of each CDR3. D genes are given only for firm matches. Clone size is given for some rows only: seen once, a few or many times, or a class if the clone is expanded.

D	size	V	J	DNA	CDR3
TRBD1	once	TRBV13	TRBJ2-5	TGTGCCAGCAGCCCAAGACAGGGGGCGAAGAACCAAGAGACCCAGTACTTC	CASSPRQGAKNQETQYF
-	-	TRBV7-8	TRBJ2-4	TGTGCCAGCAGCTTAGCAGAGCGGGTCCTAGCCAAAAACATTCAGTACTTC	CASSLAERVLAKNIQYF
-	-	TRBV19	TRBJ2-2	TGTGCCAGTAGTATTGGCCCGGGGAGCACCGGGGAGCTGTTTTTT	CASSIGPGSTGELFF
TRBD1	-	TRBV5-6	TRBJ2-7	TGTGCCAGCAGACGTACAGGGGAGTCCTACGAGCAGTACTTC	CASRRTGESYEQYF
TRBD1	-	TRBV29-1	TRBJ1-5	TGCAGCGTTGTGGTAGGGGGCCGCAATCAGCCCCAGCATTTT	CSVVVGGRNQPQHF
-	-	TRBV9	TRBJ2-7	TGTGCCAGCAGCGGGGGGGGCCACGAGCAGTACTTC	CASSGGGHEQYF
TRBD1	-	TRBV6-1	TRBJ2-1	TGTGCCAGCAGTGAGGGGAGGGACAGGGCCTACAATGAGCAGTTCTTC	CASSEGRDRAYNEQFF
TRBD2	-	TRBV4-3	TRBJ2-1	TGCGCCAGCAGCCTTAGGACTAGCGGGAGATCTGGTGAGCAGTTCTTC	CASSLRTSGRSGEQFF
TRBD1	-	TRBV7-8	TRBJ2-4	TGTGCCAGCAGCACATTAAGACAGGGGGCCAAAAACATTCAGTACTTC	CASSTLRQGAKNIQYF
-	-	TRBV30	TRBJ1-1	TGTGCCTGGAGTCAGGTTGCGAACACTGAAGCTTTCTTT	CAWSQVANTEAFF
-	-	TRBV4-3	TRBJ2-1	TGCGCCAGCAGCCAAGATCCGGGGGACCCCAACGGTGAGCAGTTCTTC	CASSQDPGDPNGEQFF
-	-	TRBV5-1	TRBJ2-4	TGCGCCAGCAGCTTGGTCTACGGGGTGGCCAAAAACATTCAGTACTTC	CASSLVYGVAKNIQYF
-	-	TRBV5-4	TRBJ2-7	TGTGCCAGCAGCTCCATTAGCGTTTCCTACGAGCAGTACTTC	CASSSISVSYEQYF
-	few	TRBV27	TRBJ2-7	TGTGCCAGCAGACCATACAGGGACTCCTACGAGCAGTACTTC	CASRPYRDSYEQYF
TRBD2	-	TRBV19	TRBJ2-5	TGTGCCAGTAGTATAGTCGGGACTAGCGGGAGAGACGGGACCCAGTACTTC	CASSIVGTSGRDGTQYF
-	-	TRBV7-3	TRBJ2-5	TGTGCCAGCAGCTTAGCTCGACTAGGGACCCAGGAGACCCAGTACTTC	CASSLARLGTQETQYF
TRBD2	once	TRBV9	TRBJ2-2	TGTGCCAGCAGCCAAAGGACTAGCGGGGGGAGGACCGGGGAGCTGTTTTTT	CASSQRTSGGRTGELFF
-	-	TRBV5-8	TRBJ2-3	TGTGCCAGCTATAGTCGCGGCCGTGACCTTTTT	CASYSRGRDLF
-	-	TRBV6-5	TRBJ1-6	TGTGCCAGCTCCCCCGGGAGCTCCTATAATTCACCCCTCCACTTT	CASSPGSSYNSPLHF
TRBD2	-	TRBV5-1	TRBJ2-3	TGCGCCAGCAGCTCTCGAGGGGCCTCGGGACTAGCGGGGGGGACCGCTGATACGCAGTATTTT	CASSSRGASGLAGGTADTQYF
-	-	TRBV9	TRBJ2-3	TGTGCCAGCAGCCCCCAACCGGGTTCAGATACGCAGTATTTT	CASSPQPGSDTQYF
-	-	TRBV28	TRBJ1-5	TGTGCCAGCACCTTCGGGGGGAGCAATCAGCCCCAGCATTTT	CASTFGGSNQPQHF
-	-	TRBV6-6	TRBJ1-4	TGTGCCAGCAGCAAACCAGACGGGTCTGAGAATGAAAAACTGTTTTTT	CASSKPDGSENEKLFF
TRBD1	-	TRBV6-6	TRBJ2-7	TGTGCCAGCAGGTACCTCGGGACAGGGGCTGACGAGCAGTACTTC	CASRYLGTGADEQYF
TRBD2	-	TRBV5-1	TRBJ2-1	TGCGCCAGCAGCTTGGGTGTAGCGGGAAACAATGAGCAGTTCTTC	CASSLGVAGNNEQFF
TRBD2	once	TRBV5-1	TRBJ2-4	TGCGCCAGCAGCTTGGCCGGAGGTACTAGCGGCGTGGGGCTAGCCAAAAACATTCAGTACTTC	CASSLAGGTSGVGLAKNIQYF
-	few	TRBV5-1	TRBJ2-1	TGCGCCAGCGGGACGACGGGGACTTCCTACAATGAGCAGTTCTTC	CASGTTGTSYNEQFF
-	-	TRBV18	TRBJ2-7	TGTGCCAGCTCACCAGTAAGTCCCCCTGATCCGGGCGAGCAGTACTTC	CASSPVSPPDPGEQYF
-	-	TRBV27	TRBJ2-6	TGTGCCAGCAGTTCCCGCGGCGGAGTATTCTCTGGGGCCAACGTCCTGACTTTC	CASSSRGGVFSGANVLTF
-	-	TRBV11-3	TRBJ2-2	TGTGCCAGCAGCTTAGGCGGCAGGGGTGAAAGGACCGGGGAGCTGTTTTTT	CASSLGGRGERTGELFF
TRBD2	-	TRBV5-1	TRBJ2-3	TGCGCCAGCGAGTCTAGCGGCATTAGCACAGATACGCAGTATTTT	CASESSGISTDTQYF
TRBD1	-	TRBV25-1	TRBJ1-1	TGTGCCAGCAGTGGTATCGCGGGACAGGGGAACACTGAAGCTTTCTTT	CASSGIAGQGNTEAFF
-	once	TRBV2	TRBJ1-2	TGTGCCAGCGGCGCCGGGAGGGGGGACTATGGCTACACCTTC	CASGAGRGDYGYTF
-	few	TRBV6-5	TRBJ2-7	TGTGCCAGTGGCTTTGGGGCTTACGAGCAGTACTTC	CASGFGAYEQYF
-	-	TRBV11-3	TRBJ2-7	TGTGCCAGCAGCCTCAGGGGAACTTCGTACGAGCAGTACTTC	CASSLRGTSYEQYF
TRBD2	-	TRBV27	TRBJ2-7	TGTGCCGGCAGGGTACGGGCGAGCGGGGGAGTGCACGAGCAGTACTTC	CAGRVRASGGVHEQYF
TRBD2	once	TRBV2	TRBJ2-2	TGTGCCAGCAGGCTACGCCTTCCGGGGGGGGCGTCAACCGGGGAGCTGTTTTTT	CASRLRLPGGASTGELFF
-	-	TRBV29-1	TRBJ2-3	TGCAGCGGGGTGCTCGACGGGGCCAGTTGGGAGGCGGGTACGCAGTATTTT	CSGVLDGASWEAGTQYF
TRBD1	-	TRBV29-1	TRBJ2-5	TGCAGCGCTGGGAAGGGGGCTCAAGAGACCCAGTACTTC	CSAGKGAQETQYF
TRBD1	-	TRBV5-8	TRBJ1-4	TGTGCCAGCAGCATTGGGACAGCCGATGAAAAACTGTTTTTT	CASSIGTADEKLFF